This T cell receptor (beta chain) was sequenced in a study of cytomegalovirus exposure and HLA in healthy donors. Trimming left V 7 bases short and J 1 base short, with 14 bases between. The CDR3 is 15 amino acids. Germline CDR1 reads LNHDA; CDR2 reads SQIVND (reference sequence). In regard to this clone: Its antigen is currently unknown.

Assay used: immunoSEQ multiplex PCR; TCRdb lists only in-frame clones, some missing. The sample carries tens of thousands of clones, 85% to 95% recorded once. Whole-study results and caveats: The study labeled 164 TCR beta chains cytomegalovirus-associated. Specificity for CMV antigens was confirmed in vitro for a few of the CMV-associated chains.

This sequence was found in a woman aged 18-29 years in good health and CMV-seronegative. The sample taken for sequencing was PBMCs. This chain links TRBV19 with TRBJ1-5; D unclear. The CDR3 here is CASKWEGSSNQPQHF. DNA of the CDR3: TGTGCCAGTAAGTGGGAGGGATCGAGCAATCAGCCCCAGCATTTT.